This T cell receptor beta chain comes out of a study of blood T cell repertoires in COVID-19. Across the whole study: From T cells, B-cell-depleted T cells, or PBMCs came the material, which was cDNA or gDNA.

The method was immunoSEQ multiplex PCR; TCRdb's version includes in-frame clones alone and lacks a portion of them. The table shows about 170,000 clones, with approximately 91% occurring only once. The sequencing sample was made of peripheral blood. This TCR derives from a man between 18 and 35 years old with COVID-19, enrolled during active disease.

CDR3: CAISAQAISGANVLTF. CDR3 nucleotide sequence: TGTGCCATCAGTGCGCAGGCAATTTCTGGGGCCAACGTCCTGACTTTC. The chain links TRBV10-3 to TRBJ2-6; no reliable D call. From germline, CDR1 is ENHRY and CDR2 SYGVKD. V was trimmed by 4 bases and J by 1 base, leaving 11 bases between them. The CDR3 has 16 amino acids.